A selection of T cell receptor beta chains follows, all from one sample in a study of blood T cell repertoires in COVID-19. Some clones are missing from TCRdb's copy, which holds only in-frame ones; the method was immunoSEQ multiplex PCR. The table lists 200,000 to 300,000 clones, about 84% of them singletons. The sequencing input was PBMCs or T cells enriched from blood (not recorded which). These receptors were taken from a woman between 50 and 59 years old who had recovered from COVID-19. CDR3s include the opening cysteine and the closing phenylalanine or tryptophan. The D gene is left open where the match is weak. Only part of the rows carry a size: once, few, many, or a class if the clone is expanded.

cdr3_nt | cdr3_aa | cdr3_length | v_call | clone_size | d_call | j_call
TGCGCCAGCAGCTCAGGACAGCCGAACACTGAAGCTTTCTTT | CASSSGQPNTEAFF | 14 | TRBV5-1 | - | - | TRBJ1-1
TGTGCCTGGGGGGGGACTAGCGGGTCCTACAATGAGCAGTTCTTC | CAWGGTSGSYNEQFF | 15 | TRBV30 | - | TRBD2 | TRBJ2-1
TGTGCCAGCAGCCGTTTGGGGGGGCGGATGGATGAAAAACTGTTTTTT | CASSRLGGRMDEKLFF | 16 | TRBV3-1/TRBV3-2 | - | - | TRBJ1-4
TGTGCCAGCAGTTTTGCCTGGGGTCTAGCGGGCGCTAGCTCCTACGAGCAGTACTTC | CASSFAWGLAGASSYEQYF | 19 | TRBV28 | - | TRBD2 | TRBJ2-7
TGCGCCAGCAGCCATGGGACTAGCGTATTTTACGAGCAGTACTTC | CASSHGTSVFYEQYF | 15 | TRBV5-1 | - | TRBD2 | TRBJ2-7
TGTGCCAGCAGACAGGACAGAGCTTCCTACAATGAGCAGTTCTTC | CASRQDRASYNEQFF | 15 | TRBV7-3 | - | - | TRBJ2-1
TGTGCCAGCACCACGAACGTAGCAAAAGCCTACGAGCAGTACTTC | CASTTNVAKAYEQYF | 15 | TRBV7-8 | few | - | TRBJ2-7
TGTGCCAGCAGCTTAGGCCGGGACATAGATAATCAGCCCCAGCATTTT | CASSLGRDIDNQPQHF | 16 | TRBV13 | - | - | TRBJ1-5
TGTGCCAGCAGCCCCCCCCTTAGCAACGGCATGAACACTGAAGCTTTCTTT | CASSPPLSNGMNTEAFF | 17 | TRBV7-9 | - | - | TRBJ1-1
TGTGCCATCAGTGAGGCTAGAGGTGAGCAGTTCTTC | CAISEARGEQFF | 12 | TRBV10-3 | - | - | TRBJ2-1
TGTGCCAGCAGTGTGCAGAGGTCGGGTGAGCAGTTCTTC | CASSVQRSGEQFF | 13 | TRBV6-4 | - | - | TRBJ2-1
TGTGCCAGCAGCTTGAGAGGGGACACGCGGCAGTTCTTC | CASSLRGDTRQFF | 13 | TRBV5-4 | few | - | TRBJ2-1
TGTGCCAGCAGCTTAACGTACAGGGGCCTCTCCTATGGCTACACCTTC | CASSLTYRGLSYGYTF | 16 | TRBV7-2 | - | TRBD1 | TRBJ1-2
TGCAGTGCTAGTAAGGGGGCGACCGGGACAAGCTACGAGCAGTACTTC | CSASKGATGTSYEQYF | 16 | TRBV20-1 | once | TRBD1 | TRBJ2-7
TGTGCCAGCAGCTTCACCTCTCTATTTAACACTGAAGCTTTCTTT | CASSFTSLFNTEAFF | 15 | TRBV7-9 | - | - | TRBJ1-1
TGTGCCAGCAGCCGGCCCTTTGAAAAACTGTTTTTT | CASSRPFEKLFF | 12 | TRBV3-1/TRBV3-2 | - | - | TRBJ1-4
TGTGCCAGCAGTCCCCTTGGAACAGGGGTAGGTTATGGCTACACCTTC | CASSPLGTGVGYGYTF | 16 | TRBV25-1 | - | TRBD1 | TRBJ1-2
TGTGCCACGAGTACTTCCTACGAGCAGTACTTC | CATSTSYEQYF | 11 | TRBV10-3 | few | - | TRBJ2-7
TGTGCCAGCAGCTTAGATCGAGGGAGCAATCAGCCCCAGCATTTT | CASSLDRGSNQPQHF | 15 | TRBV11-2 | - | - | TRBJ1-5
TGCGCCAGCAGCCAGGGTCTCGCGCCAGAGGTTGAGCAGTTCTTC | CASSQGLAPEVEQFF | 15 | TRBV4-3 | - | - | TRBJ2-1
TGTGCCACCAGTGACTTCGACAGGGAGGATCAGCCCCAGCATTTT | CATSDFDREDQPQHF | 15 | TRBV24-1 | - | TRBD1 | TRBJ1-5
TGTGCCAGCAGTTTGGGAGGGTCCCAGCCCCAGCATTTT | CASSLGGSQPQHF | 13 | TRBV12-3/TRBV12-4 | - | - | TRBJ1-5
TGCGCCAGCAGCGCGACAGGGGAGGGAAATCAGCCCCAGCATTTT | CASSATGEGNQPQHF | 15 | TRBV5-1 | - | TRBD1 | TRBJ1-5
TGTGCCAGCGCCAGACAGGGTAGCAATCAGCCCCAGCATTTT | CASARQGSNQPQHF | 14 | TRBV7-9 | - | TRBD1 | TRBJ1-5